In this sample, the clone carrying this TCR beta chain turned up a few times. Its cognate antigen is unknown. CD4+ T cells were isolated after approximately 10 days of culture. Two-dose BNT162b2 or mRNA-1273 vaccination was given to participants. Days 3 and 7 saw half the medium replaced with IL-2 medium. V dropped 4 bases and J dropped 0; count of bases not matched to a gene: 6. The CDR3 has 16 amino acids. Germline CDR1 SGHRS, CDR2 YFSETQ. This record belongs to a study of vaccination effects on CD4 cells after COVID-19. TCRdb's table, derived via immunoSEQ multiplex PCR, lists solely in-frame clones and lacks some. The sample yields 45,000 to 60,000 clones, approximately 70% seen once.

This sample comprised CD4+ T cells from PBMCs cultured without peptide, obtained after COVID-19 vaccination. This clonotype was obtained from a human donor who received a COVID-19 vaccine. The chain recombines TRBV5-1 with TRBJ1-3; TRBD1 agrees at 8 bases. The CDR3 spells CASSPGQGYSGNTIYF. CDR3 nucleotide sequence: TGCGCCAGCAGCCCCGGACAGGGCTACTCTGGAAACACCATATATTTT.